This T cell receptor beta chain was sequenced for a study of T-cell reconstitution after alpha-beta-depleted transplantation in children. This clonotype was observed a handful of times. Germline CDR1 MNHEY, CDR2 SMNVEV (reference sequence). The CDR3 runs 12 residues. V lost 6 bases and J lost 6, with 9 bases in between. During its preparation, the TCRbeta library received unique molecular identifiers. TCRdb fed the PCR reads into MiXCR, producing one record per CDR3 protein. The table includes around 370,000 distinct CDR3 sequences, 9% to 12% detected once. Sample: PBMCs from the stem cell graft donor, taken from the stem cell graft. The chain recombines TRBV27 with TRBJ2-4; D is possibly TRBD1 or TRBD2 (5 bases each). The source is a human donor who donated a stem cell graft to a child with acute lymphoblastic leukemia. The chain's CDR3 is CASSPGTNIQYF. The CDR3 bases are TGTGCCAGCAGCCCTGGGACAAACATTCAGTACTTC.